One and the same sample provided the 13 T cell receptor beta chains below, sequenced in a study of T cells in Graves' hyperthyroidism and ophthalmopathy. Amplification of TCR beta CDR3 regions was performed using RNA transcripts as template. Primed by the HTBI set, a first-round RT-PCR was run on the TCR CDR3. MiXCR, run by TCRdb on the multiplex PCR reads, gives a single entry per CDR3 protein. The sample gives some 500,000 distinct CDR3 sequences, around a quarter of which show up once; around 11% is in the top ten. Sequencing was done on a sample of blood. The receptors come from a woman in her thirties with Graves' ophthalmopathy.

This chain connects TRBV30 to TRBJ1-6; D is undetermined. The V end lost 8 bases, the J end lost 6 bases, and 17 bases lay between the germline ends. Germline CDR1 is GTSNPN and CDR2 is SVGIG (reference sequence). There are 14 residues in the CDR3. CDR3 amino acids: CAGHREQFNSPLHF. The CDR3 nucleotides read TGTGCCGGTCACCGGGAACAGTTTAATTCACCCCTCCACTTT.

V usage is TRBV12-3 or TRBV12-4 and J usage is TRBJ2-7, with 8 bases identical to TRBD2. The CDR3 sequence is 15 residues long. J was trimmed by 7 bases and V by 7 bases; bases with no gene match: 15. The CDR3 region is CASTTVVAGKREQYF. CDR3 DNA sequence: TGTGCCAGCACTACGGTGGTAGCGGGGAAGCGGGAGCAGTACTTC.

Ten or more counts support this clonotype. This chain links TRBV20-1 with TRBJ1-3, with D perhaps matching TRBD1 (6 bases). With 3 bases removed from V and 4 bases from J, the gap between germline ends came to 16 bases. Looked up from germline, CDR1 is DFQATT and CDR2 is SNEGSKA (reference sequence). The CDR3 is 15 amino acids. Here the CDR3 DNA reads TGCAGTGCTAGTGCATATACAGGGTCAGGAAACACCATATATTTT. Protein sequence: CSASAYTGSGNTIYF.

The chain is built from TRBV19 and TRBJ1-4; possible D gene TRBD1, 5 bases. This CDR3 has 13 residues. CDR1 LNHDA and CDR2 SQIVND come from the germline V gene (reference sequence). The V gene lost 7 bases and the J gene lost 8 bases, with 14 bases spanning the gap. CDR3 in amino acids: CASTWGGGEKLFF. DNA of the CDR3: TGTGCCAGTACCTGGGGGGGGGGAGAAAAACTGTTTTTT.

At least ten counts were recorded for this clonotype. The genes are TRBV7-9 and TRBJ1-1, with D possibly TRBD1 on 5 matching bases. The germline V gene has CDR1 SEHNR and CDR2 FQNEAQ (reference sequence). V gave up 6 bases and J gave up 10 bases, with 21 bases separating them. The CDR3 totals 14 residues. The CDR3 spells CASRSGTTIEGAFF. CDR3 DNA sequence: TGTGCCAGCAGATCCGGGACCACAATAGAAGGAGCTTTCTTT. Filled out from reference TRBV7-9 and TRBJ1-1, the complete variable domain reads DTGVSQNPRHKITKRGQNVTFRCDPISEHNRLYWYRQTLGQGPEFLTYFQNEAQLEKSRLLSDRFSAERPKGSFSTLEIQRTEQGDSAMYLCASRSGTTIEGAFFGQGTRLTVV.

This clonotype was counted many times. V gene TRBV7-2 combines with J gene TRBJ2-2; unclear D gene. Germline assignment: CDR1 SGHTA and CDR2 FQGNSA. V gave up 3 bases and J gave up 6 bases, with 8 bases separating them. This CDR3 contains 13 residues. CDR3 in amino acids: CASSFDLSGELFF. The CDR3 DNA reads TGTGCCAGCAGCTTTGATCTTTCCGGGGAGCTGTTTTTT.

This clonotype was recorded at least ten times. This chain connects TRBV12-3 or TRBV12-4 to TRBJ2-7; 8 bases are shared with TRBD1. The CDR3 length is 13 residues. V shed 5 bases, J shed 5 bases, and the junction held 5 bases outside the gene matches. The CDR3 DNA follows: TGTGCCAGCAGTACCCCGGGACAGGACGAGCAGTACTTC. Translation gives CASSTPGQDEQYF.

Many counts were recorded for this clonotype. V gene TRBV19 combines with J gene TRBJ2-2; D remains ambiguous. The germline V gene has CDR1 LNHDA and CDR2 SQIVND (reference sequence). The CDR3 is 14 residues long. Deletions cut 3 bases from V and 4 bases from J, with 9 bases between. The CDR3 sequence: CASSIQAPTGELFF. CDR3 DNA sequence: TGTGCCAGTAGTATTCAGGCTCCCACCGGGGAGCTGTTTTTT.

This clonotype was observed at least ten times. The rearrangement joins TRBV24-1 to TRBJ2-5, with 10 bases identical to TRBD1. The junction had 3 bases not matched to a gene; V was cut back by 4 bases and J by 2 bases. Germline assignment: CDR1 KGHDR and CDR2 SFDVKD. This CDR3 comprises 15 residues. The CDR3 sequence is CATSDTGQGQETQYF. Written as DNA, the CDR3 is TGTGCCACCAGTGACACGGGACAGGGGCAAGAGACCCAGTACTTC.

This clonotype was recorded many times. The chain has TRBV20-1 and TRBJ1-2; 7 bases map to TRBD1. The CDR3 is made up of 17 amino acids. The germline V gene has CDR1 DFQATT and CDR2 SNEGSKA (reference sequence). The chain's CDR3 is CSDNKLVRQGQNYGYTF. CDR3 nucleotide sequence: TGCAGCGACAATAAACTCGTGAGACAGGGACAGAACTATGGCTACACCTTC.

The V gene is TRBV6-2 or TRBV6-3, the J gene TRBJ2-7, with D possibly being TRBD1 (7 bases). Germline V gene lookup returns CDR1 MNHEY and CDR2 SVGEGT. V shed 7 bases and J shed 4 bases, with 20 bases lying between them. The CDR3 loop spans 15 amino acids. The CDR3 protein is CASTETGDSGYEQYF. DNA for the CDR3: TGTGCCAGCACCGAGACGGGGGACAGTGGATACGAGCAGTACTTC.

This clonotype was observed a single time. The chain couples TRBV6-1 to TRBJ2-5, with 8 bases matching TRBD2. Germline CDR1 MNHNS, CDR2 SASEGT. V lost 1 base, J lost 5 bases, and 6 bases stayed unmatched. The CDR3 contains 15 residues. In nucleotides, the CDR3 is TGTGCCAGCAGTGAAGTCAGGGAGCGGGGGGAGACCCAGTACTTC. This codes for CASSEVRERGETQYF.

This clonotype was counted ten times or more. V usage is TRBV28 and J usage is TRBJ2-5, with D possibly called TRBD1 or TRBD2 (6 bases each). Germline values: CDR1 MDHEN, CDR2 SYDVKM. V lost 2 bases to trimming and J lost 3 bases, with 13 bases between them. CDR3 size: 15 residues. In nucleotides, the CDR3 is TGTGCCAGCAGTTTAATGTCGGGGGCTGAAGAGACCCAGTACTTC. Protein product: CASSLMSGAEETQYF.